Listed here are 8 T cell receptor beta chains from one sample, sequenced in a study of cytomegalovirus exposure and HLA in healthy donors. The PCR was carried out with 60 Vbeta primers and 13 Jbeta primers. Data came from immunoSEQ multiplex PCR; TCRdb stores just in-frame clones and leaves some out. The sample has roughly 170,000 clones, around 80% seen once; the top ten hold around 4.3%. Sequencing input: PBMCs. Receptors were obtained from a woman aged 50 to 60 in good health and CMV-seropositive.

This clone was recorded only once. The chain couples TRBV5-4 to TRBJ1-1, with 7 bases that match TRBD1. Germline trimming cut 4 bases from V and 6 bases from J; bases unmatched to any gene: 6. The CDR3 totals 13 residues. Germline V gene sequence: CDR1 SGHNT, CDR2 YYREEE (reference sequence). In DNA form, the CDR3 reads TGTGCCAGCAGCGACAGGGTTGAGGCTGAAGCTTTCTTT. It yields the protein CASSDRVEAEAFF.

The rearrangement joins TRBV2 to TRBJ2-7, with 9 bases identical to TRBD2. Germline CDR1 and CDR2: SNHLY and FYNNEI. Trimming removed 10 bases from V and 2 bases from J; junction bases left unmatched: 3. The CDR3 length is 12 residues. Here the CDR3 DNA reads TGTGCCACTAGCGGGACCACCTACGAGCAGTACTTC. Translation gives CATSGTTYEQYF.

There are a few counts of this clone. The chain is built from TRBV4-1 and TRBJ2-5; 10 bases are a match to TRBD2. This CDR3 has 18 amino acids. CDR1 and CDR2 from the germline V gene are MGHRA and YSYEKL. V trimming: 3 bases; J trimming: 7 bases; junction bases outside the gene matches: 17. This CDR3 reads CASSQGDPAGGMIVTQYF. The CDR3 coding sequence is TGCGCCAGCAGCCAGGGAGACCCAGCGGGAGGGATGATAGTGACCCAGTACTTC.

The genes are TRBV5-4 and TRBJ2-3; 7 bases are shared with TRBD2. Trimming removed 2 bases from V and 0 bases from J; junction bases left unmatched: 9. This CDR3 region has 17 residues. Germline assignment: CDR1 SGHNT and CDR2 YYREEE (reference sequence). CDR3 in DNA: TGTGCCAGCAGCTTAGGTCGAGGCGGGGGAAGCACAGATACGCAGTATTTT. As protein: CASSLGRGGGSTDTQYF.

The chain combines TRBV7-9 with TRBJ2-7, with D perhaps matching TRBD1 (6 bases). V was trimmed by 5 bases and J by 0 bases, leaving 11 bases between them. Looked up from germline, CDR1 is SEHNR and CDR2 is FQNEAQ (reference sequence). The CDR3 runs to 14 residues. The CDR3 protein is CASSRRTDSYEQYF. CDR3 in DNA: TGTGCCAGCAGCCGCCGGACAGACTCCTACGAGCAGTACTTC.

The rearrangement links TRBV4-2 to TRBJ2-7; 7 bases map to TRBD1. The V and J ends lost 1 base and 11 bases, in that order; junction bases with no gene match: 11. In germline, CDR1 is LGHNA, CDR2 YNFKEQ. The CDR3 is 14 residues long. In nucleotides, the CDR3 is TGTGCCAGCAGCCAAGTACAGGGGCCCGGAAAGAAGTACTTC. Protein sequence: CASSQVQGPGKKYF.

The CDR3 reads CASSEAGRPMGSGNTIYF. CDR3 nucleotide sequence: TGTGCCAGCAGTGAAGCGGGGAGACCCATGGGTTCTGGAAACACCATATATTTT. The chain combines TRBV2 with TRBJ1-3; D uncertain. Germline V CDR1 and CDR2: SNHLY, FYNNEI. The CDR3 totals 18 residues. V lost 0 bases, J lost 1 base, and 16 bases lay in between. Full variable domain (remainder filled in from reference TRBV2 and TRBJ1-3): EPEVTQTPSHQVTQMGQEVILRCVPISNHLYFYWYRQILGQKVEFLVSFYNNEISEKSEIFDDQFSVERPDGSNFTLKIRSTKLEDSAMYFCASSEAGRPMGSGNTIYFGEGSWLTVV.

The chain joins TRBV27 to TRBJ1-1, with TRBD1 as a possible D gene (5 bases). The CDR3 is 17 residues long. Deletions cut 1 base from V and 3 bases from J, with 18 bases between. Germline CDR1 and CDR2: MNHEY and SMNVEV (reference sequence). The CDR3 loop is CASSLYSPREGDTEAFF. The CDR3 bases are TGTGCCAGCAGTTTATACTCCCCCAGGGAAGGGGACACTGAAGCTTTCTTT.